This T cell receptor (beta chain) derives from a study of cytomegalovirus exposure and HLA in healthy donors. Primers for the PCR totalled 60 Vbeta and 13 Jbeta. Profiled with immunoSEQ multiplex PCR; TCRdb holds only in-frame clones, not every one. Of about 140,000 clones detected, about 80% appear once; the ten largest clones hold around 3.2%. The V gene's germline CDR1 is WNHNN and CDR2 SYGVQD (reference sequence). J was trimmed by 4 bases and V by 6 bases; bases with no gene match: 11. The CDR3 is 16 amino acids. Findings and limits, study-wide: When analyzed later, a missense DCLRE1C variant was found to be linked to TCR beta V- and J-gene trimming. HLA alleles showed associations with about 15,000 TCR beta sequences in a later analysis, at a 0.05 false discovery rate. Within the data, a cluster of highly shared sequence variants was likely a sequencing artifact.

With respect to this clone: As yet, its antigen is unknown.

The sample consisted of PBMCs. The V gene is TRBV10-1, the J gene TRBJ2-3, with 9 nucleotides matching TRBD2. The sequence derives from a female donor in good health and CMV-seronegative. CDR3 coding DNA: TGCGCCAGCAGCCCCCCGGGGGTAGCGGGAGCAGATACGCAGTATTTT. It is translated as CASSPPGVAGADTQYF.